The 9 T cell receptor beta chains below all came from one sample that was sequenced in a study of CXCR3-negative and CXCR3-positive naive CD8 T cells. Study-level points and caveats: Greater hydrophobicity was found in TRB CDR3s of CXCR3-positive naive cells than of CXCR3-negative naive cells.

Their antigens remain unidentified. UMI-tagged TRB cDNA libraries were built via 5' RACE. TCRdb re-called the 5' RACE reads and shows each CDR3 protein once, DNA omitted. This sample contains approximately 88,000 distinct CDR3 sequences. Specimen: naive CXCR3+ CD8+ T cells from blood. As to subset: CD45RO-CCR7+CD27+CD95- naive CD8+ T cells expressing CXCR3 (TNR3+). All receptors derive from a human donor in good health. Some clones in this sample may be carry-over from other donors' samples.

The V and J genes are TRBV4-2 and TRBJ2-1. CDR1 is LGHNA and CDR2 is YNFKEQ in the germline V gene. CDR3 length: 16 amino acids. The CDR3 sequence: CASSQDGDNSYNEQFF.

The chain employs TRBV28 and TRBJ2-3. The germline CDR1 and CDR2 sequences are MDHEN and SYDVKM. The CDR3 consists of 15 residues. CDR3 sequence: CASSLGWDKTDTQYF.

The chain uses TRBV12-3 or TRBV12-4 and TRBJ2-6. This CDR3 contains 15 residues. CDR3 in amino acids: CASSSISERANVLTF.

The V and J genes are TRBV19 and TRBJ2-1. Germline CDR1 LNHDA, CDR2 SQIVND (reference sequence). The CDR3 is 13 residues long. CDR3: CASSSYFANEQFF. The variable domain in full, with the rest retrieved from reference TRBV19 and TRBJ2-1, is DGGITQSPKYLFRKEGQNVTLSCEQNLNHDAMYWYRQDPGQGLRLIYYSQIVNDFQKGDIAEGYSVSREKKESFPLTVTSAQKNPTAFYLCASSSYFANEQFFGPGTRLTVL.

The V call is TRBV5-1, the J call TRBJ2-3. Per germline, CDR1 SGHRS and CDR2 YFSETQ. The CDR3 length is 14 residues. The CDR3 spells CASSLRKGTDTQYF.

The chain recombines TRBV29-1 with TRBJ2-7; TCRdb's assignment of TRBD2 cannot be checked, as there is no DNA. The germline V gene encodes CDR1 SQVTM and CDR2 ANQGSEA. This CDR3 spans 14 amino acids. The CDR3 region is CSVTGGVSSYEQYF.

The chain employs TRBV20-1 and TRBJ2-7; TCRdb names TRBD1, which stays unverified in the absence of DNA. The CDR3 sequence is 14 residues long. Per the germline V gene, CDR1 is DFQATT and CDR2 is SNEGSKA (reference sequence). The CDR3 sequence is CSAEQGRNTYEQYF.

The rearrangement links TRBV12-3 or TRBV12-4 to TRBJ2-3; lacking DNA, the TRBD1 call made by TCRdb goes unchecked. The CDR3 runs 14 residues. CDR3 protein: CASSSSRGSDTQYF.

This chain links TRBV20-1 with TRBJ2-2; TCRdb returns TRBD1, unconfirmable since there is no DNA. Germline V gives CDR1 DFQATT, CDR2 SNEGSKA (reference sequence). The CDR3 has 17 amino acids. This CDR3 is CSARDIPRAGATGELFF.